The entry below gives a single T cell receptor (beta chain) sequence along with its context. As yet, its antigen is unknown. The sample originates from a study of cytomegalovirus exposure and HLA in healthy donors. General study points: A later analysis found most CMV-associated TCR beta chains apparently HLA-restricted. Association of a missense DCLRE1C variant with TCR beta V- and J-gene trimming was reported in a later analysis. Exclusion applied to some V segments, including TRBV6-2 and TRBV6-3, as they were indistinguishable.

13 Jbeta primers and 60 Vbeta primers were used for the PCR. The data were produced by immunoSEQ multiplex PCR, yet TCRdb's version contains in-frame clones alone and is incomplete. The sample holds under 150,000 clones; around 60% are singletons and the top ten take about 9.1%. Germline CDR1 is LNHDA and CDR2 is SQIVND (reference sequence). Trimming took 5 bases from V and 1 from J, leaving 8 bases between them. The CDR3 spans 13 residues. The chain combines TRBV19 with TRBJ1-2; possible D gene TRBD1, 6 bases. This sequence originates from a man aged 40-55 years in good health and CMV-seropositive. The sequencing input was PBMCs. The CDR3 region has the DNA TGTGCCAGTAGTTTGGACAGTAACTATGGCTACACCTTC. It translates to CASSLDSNYGYTF.